This passage covers 14 T cell receptor beta chains from one sample sequenced in a study of blood T cell repertoires in COVID-19. The repertoire was sequenced with immunoSEQ multiplex PCR; TCRdb's copy has only in-frame clones and lacks some. The table records about 95,000 clones, around 90% of them present only once. The sequencing input was peripheral blood. Source of these receptors: a woman between 70 and 85 years old with acute or convalescent COVID-19.

The chain joins TRBV9 to TRBJ2-3, with D perhaps matching TRBD1 (5 bases). The V gene's germline CDR1 is SGDLS and CDR2 YYNGEE. V gave up 3 bases and J gave up 4 bases, with 15 bases separating them. This CDR3 has 15 residues. This CDR3 is CASSEGMLEADTQYF. The CDR3 bases are TGTGCCAGCAGCGAGGGGATGCTAGAGGCAGATACGCAGTATTTT.

The chain uses TRBV19 and TRBJ1-6; 7 nucleotides agree with TRBD1. The CDR3 totals 13 residues. Germline loops: CDR1 LNHDA, CDR2 SQIVND (reference sequence). The trim removed 9 bases at V and 9 bases at J, leaving 8 bases unmatched. The CDR3 here is CASSTGPASPLHF. The CDR3 coding sequence is TGTGCCAGCTCGACAGGGCCGGCTTCACCCCTCCACTTT.

This chain connects TRBV12-3 or TRBV12-4 to TRBJ1-3, with a tentative D call TRBD1 (5 bases). The CDR3 extends over 13 amino acids. V lost 4 bases and J 7 bases, leaving 11 bases between the germline ends. CDR3: CASSSDIGNTIYF. CDR3 in DNA: TGTGCCAGCAGTTCGGACATTGGGAACACCATATATTTT.

This chain connects TRBV2 to TRBJ1-1, with 8 nucleotides matching TRBD1. The CDR3 has 13 residues. Unmatched junction bases numbered 6, after V lost 6 bases and J lost 6 bases. In germline, CDR1 is SNHLY, CDR2 FYNNEI. For the CDR3, the DNA is TGTGCCAGCAGGGTAACAGGGGGTGCTGAAGCTTTCTTT. Protein product: CASRVTGGAEAFF.

The V call is TRBV28, the J call TRBJ2-7; D unresolved. Trimming stripped 2 bases from V and 6 bases from J, with 14 bases between. The germline gives CDR1 MDHEN, CDR2 SYDVKM. The CDR3 runs to 14 residues. DNA of the CDR3: TGTGCCAGCAGTTTAATGTATGCTAGTCGCGAGCAGTACTTC. It translates to CASSLMYASREQYF.

The chain has TRBV28 and TRBJ2-3, with D hard to call. There are 12 residues in the CDR3. Germline assignment: CDR1 MDHEN and CDR2 SYDVKM. The V end was cut by 6 bases, the J end by 3 bases, with 7 bases between. CDR3 in amino acids: CASSPQTDTQYF. The CDR3 DNA follows: TGTGCCAGCAGCCCTCAGACAGATACGCAGTATTTT. The full variable domain, in which reference TRBV28 and TRBJ2-3 provide the parts outside the CDR3, is DVKVTQSSRYLVKRTGEKVFLECVQDMDHENMFWYRQDPGLGLRLIYFSYDVKMKEKGDIPEGYSVSREKKERFSLILESASTNQTSMYLCASSPQTDTQYFGPGTRLTVL.

The chain is built from TRBV7-9 and TRBJ2-5; possibly TRBD1 for D (6 bases). The V end lost 1 base, the J end lost 5 bases, and 17 bases lay between the germline ends. In germline, CDR1 is SEHNR, CDR2 FQNEAQ (reference sequence). The CDR3 sequence is 16 residues long. This chain's CDR3 is CASSLGGPSRRETQYF. DNA for the CDR3: TGTGCCAGCAGCTTAGGGGGGCCATCGCGGCGGGAGACCCAGTACTTC.

The chain combines TRBV5-6 with TRBJ1-3; D not certain. The germline CDR1 and CDR2 sequences are SGHDT and YYEEEE. Trimming removed 0 bases from V and 9 bases from J, with 13 bases in between. The length of the CDR3 is 14 residues. Here the CDR3 reads CASSLEGSRGTIYF. As DNA, the CDR3 is TGTGCCAGCAGCTTGGAAGGCTCCCGGGGCACCATATATTTT.

The rearrangement joins TRBV18 to TRBJ2-3; TRBD2 matches at 7 bases. The CDR3 spans 18 residues. The V and J ends lost 3 bases and 4 bases, in that order; junction bases with no gene match: 16. CDR1 is KGHSH and CDR2 is LQKENI in the germline V gene. This CDR3 is CASSPPWDSGPHADTQYF. The CDR3 bases are TGTGCCAGCTCACCCCCGTGGGATAGCGGGCCCCACGCAGATACGCAGTATTTT. Full variable domain (remainder filled in from reference TRBV18 and TRBJ2-3): NAGVMQNPRHLVRRRGQEARLRCSPMKGHSHVYWYRQLPEEGLKFMVYLQKENIIDESGMPKERFSAEFPKEGPSILRIQQVVRGDSAAYFCASSPPWDSGPHADTQYFGPGTRLTVL.

This clone appeared a few times. This chain joins TRBV5-1 and TRBJ2-7; 9 positions match TRBD1. With V trimmed by 0 bases and J by 7 bases, 8 bases remained unmatched. There are 15 residues in the CDR3. Germline CDR1 reads SGHRS; CDR2 reads YFSETQ. The CDR3 spells CASSLDGPGTGEQYV. The CDR3 DNA reads as TGCGCCAGCAGCTTGGATGGACCCGGGACAGGGGAGCAGTACGTC.

This sequence joins TRBV2 and TRBJ1-5; D may be TRBD1 (6 bases). V gave up 1 base and J gave up 6 bases, with 16 bases separating them. CDR3 length: 16 amino acids. CDR1 and CDR2 (germline): SNHLY, FYNNEI. This CDR3 reads CASSEGAGAAGQPQHF. The CDR3 DNA is TGTGCCAGCAGTGAAGGGGCGGGGGCTGCGGGTCAGCCCCAGCATTTT.

The chain has TRBV28 and TRBJ2-1; the match to TRBD2 covers 10 bases. Germline-derived CDR1 and CDR2 are MDHEN and SYDVKM. The V gene end was trimmed by 6 bases and the J gene end by 6 bases; junction bases not matched to a gene: 11. This CDR3 spans 16 amino acids. The CDR3 bases are TGTGCCAGCAGCCGACCGTTAGCGGGAGGTTCCAATGAGCAGTTCTTC. Protein product: CASSRPLAGGSNEQFF.

This clone was observed a single time. This sequence joins TRBV4-2 and TRBJ2-1, with 8 bases identical to TRBD1. The J segment lost 2 bases and the V segment lost 3 bases, leaving 6 bases of the junction unmatched. There are 16 residues in the CDR3. The germline V gene has CDR1 LGHNA and CDR2 YNFKEQ. The CDR3 coding sequence is TGTGCCAGCAGCCAGCAGACAGGGGACGCCTACAATGAGCAGTTCTTC. Residues: CASSQQTGDAYNEQFF.

V usage is TRBV19 and J usage is TRBJ2-4; possible D gene TRBD1, 5 bases. Germline loops: CDR1 LNHDA, CDR2 SQIVND (reference sequence). The CDR3 extends over 15 amino acids. Deletions cut 4 bases from V and 4 bases from J, with 14 bases between. This CDR3 reads CASSTDSSTKNIQYF. CDR3 in DNA: TGTGCCAGTAGTACCGACAGCTCCACAAAAAACATTCAGTACTTC.